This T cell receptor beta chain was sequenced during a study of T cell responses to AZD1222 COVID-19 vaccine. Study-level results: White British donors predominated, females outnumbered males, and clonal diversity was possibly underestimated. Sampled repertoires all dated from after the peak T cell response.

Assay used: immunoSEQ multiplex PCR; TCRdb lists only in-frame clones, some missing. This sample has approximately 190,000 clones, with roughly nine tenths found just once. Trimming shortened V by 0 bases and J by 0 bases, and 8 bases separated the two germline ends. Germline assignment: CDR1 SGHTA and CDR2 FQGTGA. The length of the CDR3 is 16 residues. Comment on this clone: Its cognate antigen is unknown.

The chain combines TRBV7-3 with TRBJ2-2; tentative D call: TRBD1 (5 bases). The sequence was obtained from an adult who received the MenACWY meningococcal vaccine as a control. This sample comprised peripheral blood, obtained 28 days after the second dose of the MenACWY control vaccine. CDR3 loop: CASSLTVTANTGELFF. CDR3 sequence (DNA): TGTGCCAGCAGCTTAACTGTGACAGCGAACACCGGGGAGCTGTTTTTT.